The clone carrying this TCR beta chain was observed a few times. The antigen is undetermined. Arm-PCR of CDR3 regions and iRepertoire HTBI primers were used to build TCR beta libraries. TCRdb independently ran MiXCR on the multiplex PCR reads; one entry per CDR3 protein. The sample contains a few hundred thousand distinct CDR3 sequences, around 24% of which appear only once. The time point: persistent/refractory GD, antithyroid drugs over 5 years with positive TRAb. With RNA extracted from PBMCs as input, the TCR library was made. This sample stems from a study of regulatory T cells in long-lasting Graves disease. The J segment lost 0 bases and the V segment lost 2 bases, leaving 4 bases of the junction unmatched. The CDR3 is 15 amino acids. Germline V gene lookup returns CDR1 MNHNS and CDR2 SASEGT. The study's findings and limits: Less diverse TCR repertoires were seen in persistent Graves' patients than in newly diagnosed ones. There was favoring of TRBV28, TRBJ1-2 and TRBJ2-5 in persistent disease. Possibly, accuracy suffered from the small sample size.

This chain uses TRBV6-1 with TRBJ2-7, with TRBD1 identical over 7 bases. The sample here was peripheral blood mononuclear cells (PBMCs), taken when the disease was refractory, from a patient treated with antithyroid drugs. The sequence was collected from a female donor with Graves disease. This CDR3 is CASSERDRDSYEQYF. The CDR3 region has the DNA TGTGCCAGCAGTGAACGAGACAGGGACTCCTACGAGCAGTACTTC.